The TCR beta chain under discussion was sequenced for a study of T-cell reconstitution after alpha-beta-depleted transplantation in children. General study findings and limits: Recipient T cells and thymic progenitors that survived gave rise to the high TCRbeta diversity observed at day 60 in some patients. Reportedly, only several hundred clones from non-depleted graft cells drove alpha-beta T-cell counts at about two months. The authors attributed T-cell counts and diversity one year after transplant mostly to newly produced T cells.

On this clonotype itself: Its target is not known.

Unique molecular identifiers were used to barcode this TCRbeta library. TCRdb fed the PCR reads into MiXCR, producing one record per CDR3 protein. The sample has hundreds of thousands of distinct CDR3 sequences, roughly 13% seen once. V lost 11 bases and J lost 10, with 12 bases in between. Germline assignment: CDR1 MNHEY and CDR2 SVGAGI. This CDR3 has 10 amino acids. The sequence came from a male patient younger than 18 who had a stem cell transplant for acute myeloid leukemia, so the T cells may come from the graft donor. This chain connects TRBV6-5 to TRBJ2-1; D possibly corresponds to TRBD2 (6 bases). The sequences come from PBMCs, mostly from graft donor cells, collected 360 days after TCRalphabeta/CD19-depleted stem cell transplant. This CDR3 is CASGGREQFF. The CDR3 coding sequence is TGTGCCTCCGGAGGGCGAGAGCAGTTCTTC.